Presented here are 26 T cell receptor beta chains from one specimen sequenced in a study of glioma-infiltrating T cells after dendritic cell vaccination. Data came from immunoSEQ multiplex PCR; TCRdb stores just in-frame clones and leaves some out. The sample has tens of thousands of clones, around 86% seen once. Stated time point: after dendritic cell vaccination, including at tumor progression/relapse. Sequencing was performed on blood, taken after dendritic cell vaccination. These receptors were collected from a human donor with glioblastoma.

In DNA, the CDR3 is TGTGCCAGCAGTGAGATCCAGGGGGGCAACTACAATGAGCAGTTCTTC. As protein: CASSEIQGGNYNEQFF. The V and J genes are TRBV25-1 and TRBJ2-1, with D tentatively TRBD1 (7 bases). V gave up 3 bases and J gave up 3 bases, with 15 bases separating them. The CDR3 runs 16 residues. Germline V lookup: CDR1 MGHDK, CDR2 SYGVNS.

This CDR3 is CASSPWDRGTDTQYF. Written as DNA, the CDR3 is TGTGCCAGCTCACCTTGGGACAGGGGGACAGATACGCAGTATTTT. This sequence joins TRBV18 and TRBJ2-3, with 11 bases identical to TRBD1. CDR1 and CDR2 from the germline V gene are KGHSH and LQKENI. The J segment lost 3 bases and the V segment lost 3 bases, leaving 2 bases of the junction unmatched. This CDR3 is 15 amino acids long.

The chain carries TRBV9 and TRBJ2-6; D remains ambiguous. Germline V gene lookup returns CDR1 SGDLS and CDR2 YYNGEE. V was shortened by 2 bases and J by 8 bases, with 2 bases between the two germline ends. The CDR3 runs to 11 residues. The CDR3: CASSVTNVLTF. The CDR3 DNA reads as TGTGCCAGCAGCGTTACCAACGTCCTGACTTTC.

The chain carries TRBV6-5 and TRBJ1-5; 9 bases line up with TRBD1. CDR3 length equals 14 residues. The V gene's germline CDR1 is MNHEY and CDR2 SVGAGI. Germline trimming cut 6 bases from V and 7 bases from J; bases unmatched to any gene: 7. The CDR3 is CASRGTGNGQPQHF. As DNA, the CDR3 is TGTGCCAGCAGGGGGACAGGGAACGGGCAGCCCCAGCATTTT.

The gene calls are TRBV5-4 and TRBJ2-3; the match to TRBD1 covers 10 bases. The germline V gene encodes CDR1 SGHNT and CDR2 YYREEE (reference sequence). Germline trimming cut 4 bases from V and 6 bases from J; bases unmatched to any gene: 11. This CDR3 is built from 16 residues. CDR3 nucleotide sequence: TGTGCCAGCAGCGTGGGGACAGGGGACACTTTGGATACGCAGTATTTT. Its translation: CASSVGTGDTLDTQYF.

The chain combines TRBV30 with TRBJ1-4; possible D gene TRBD1, 5 bases. Germline CDR1 is GTSNPN and CDR2 is SVGIG (reference sequence). This CDR3 contains 9 residues. Between the trimmed V and J ends, which lost 5 bases and 11 bases, there was a span of 6 bases. The CDR3 nucleotides are TGTGCCTGGGGGGGGAAACTGTTTTTT. Its protein is CAWGGKLFF.

This chain links TRBV11-3 with TRBJ2-3; 9 bases are a match to TRBD2. The CDR3 sequence is 15 residues long. From germline, CDR1 is SGHNT and CDR2 YENEEA. V gave up 2 bases and J gave up 1 base; unmatched junction bases: 1. The CDR3 here is CASSLRTSGTDTQYF. The DNA of the CDR3 is TGTGCCAGCAGCTTACGGACTAGCGGCACAGATACGCAGTATTTT.

The chain combines TRBV19 with TRBJ2-3; 10 bases are a match to TRBD1. The CDR3 is 16 amino acids. Losses at the gene ends were 5 bases for V and 4 bases for J; bases not matched to a gene: 9. Germline V gene sequence: CDR1 LNHDA, CDR2 SQIVND (reference sequence). The CDR3 nucleotides are TGTGCCAGTAGTCCTAGACAGGGGGCAGGCCCAGATACGCAGTATTTT. This translates into CASSPRQGAGPDTQYF.

The rearrangement uses TRBV6-1 and TRBJ1-2; TRBD1 agrees at 7 bases. Germline trimming cut 6 bases from V and 6 bases from J; bases unmatched to any gene: 7. The CDR3 consists of 13 residues. CDR1 and CDR2 from the germline V gene are MNHNS and SASEGT. CDR3 protein: CASSPDRVDGYTF. DNA for the CDR3: TGTGCCAGCAGCCCCGACAGGGTGGATGGCTACACCTTC.

The chain combines TRBV5-1 with TRBJ2-3, with D maybe TRBD2 (5 bases). V was trimmed by 4 bases and J by 0 bases, leaving 15 bases between them. CDR1 is SGHRS, CDR2 YFSETQ, per germline. The CDR3 runs 16 residues. Here the CDR3 reads CASSPRVLVSTDTQYF. In DNA form, the CDR3 reads TGCGCCAGCAGCCCGAGGGTCTTAGTTAGCACAGATACGCAGTATTTT.

The J gene is TRBJ2-1, the V gene TRBV5-1; D may be TRBD2 (5 bases). Germline CDR1 SGHRS, CDR2 YFSETQ. Trimming left V 0 bases short and J 12 bases short, with 19 bases between. CDR3 length: 15 residues. DNA for the CDR3: TGCGCCAGCAGCTTGGGACGGACTTCACCGGCGGGGCAGTTCTTC. It specifies CASSLGRTSPAGQFF. The full variable domain, with the rest looked up from reference TRBV5-1 and TRBJ2-1, is KAGVTQTPRYLIKTRGQQVTLSCSPISGHRSVSWYQQTPGQGLQFLFEYFSETQRNKGNFPGRFSGRQFSNSRSEMNVSTLELGDSALYLCASSLGRTSPAGQFFGPGTRLTVL.

CDR3 amino acids: CASSGRGDYGYTF. DNA for the CDR3: TGTGCCAGCAGTGGACGGGGGGACTATGGCTACACCTTC. The chain joins TRBV25-1 to TRBJ1-2, with D perhaps TRBD1 (5 bases). Trimming pared 4 bases from V and 3 bases from J, leaving 9 bases between. The CDR3 length is 13 residues. CDR1 and CDR2 from the germline V gene are MGHDK and SYGVNS.

The chain uses TRBV11-2 and TRBJ2-1; the match to TRBD2 covers 8 bases. Per germline, CDR1 SGHAT and CDR2 FQNNGV. The CDR3 is 15 residues long. J lost 4 bases, V lost 5 bases, and 7 bases had no gene match. CDR3 nucleotide sequence: TGTGCCAGCAGCCTCGAGCGGGAGTGGTACAATGAGCAGTTCTTC. Translated: CASSLEREWYNEQFF.

The chain couples TRBV27 to TRBJ2-7; a possible D gene is TRBD2 (5 bases). The CDR3 covers 15 residues. V lost 0 bases to trimming and J lost 4 bases, with 13 bases between them. The germline CDR1 and CDR2 sequences are MNHEY and SMNVEV (reference sequence). CDR3 protein: CASSLSAGLGYEQYF. In DNA form, the CDR3 reads TGTGCCAGCAGTTTATCGGCAGGACTGGGATACGAGCAGTACTTC.

In this sample, this clone turned up once. The gene calls are TRBV18 and TRBJ2-1; D is possibly TRBD1 (6 bases). Trimming cost V 4 bases and J 3 bases, with 10 bases left between them. The CDR3 has 14 residues. The V gene's germline CDR1 is KGHSH and CDR2 LQKENI. CDR3 coding DNA: TGTGCCAGCTCACTCTCCAGGGGCTACAATGAGCAGTTCTTC. Protein sequence: CASSLSRGYNEQFF.

A word on this clone: Compared with germline, one end of the junction differs, possibly owing to a read error. The rearrangement uses TRBV2 and TRBJ1-5; D remains unclear. Germline V CDR1 and CDR2: SNHLY, FYNNEI. The CDR3 totals 13 residues. Here the CDR3 DNA reads TGTGCCGGCAGTGTGTACGGGAATCAGCCCCAGCATTTT. Translation gives CAGSVYGNQPQHF.

The V and J genes are TRBV10-3 and TRBJ2-7; 11 bases fit TRBD2. Germline trimming cut 5 bases from V and 6 bases from J; bases unmatched to any gene: 6. Germline loops: CDR1 ENHRY, CDR2 SYGVKD. The CDR3 sequence is 14 residues long. CDR3: CAISSTSGSTEQYF. CDR3 nucleotide sequence: TGTGCCATCAGTTCCACTAGCGGGAGCACCGAGCAGTACTTC.

The gene calls are TRBV10-1 and TRBJ2-3, with no clear D. The CDR3 has 14 residues. The germline V and J ends were trimmed by 0 bases and 7 bases, with 11 bases remaining between them. Germline V lookup: CDR1 WNHNN, CDR2 SYGVQD (reference sequence). The DNA of the CDR3 is TGCGCCAGCAGTGAGTCGGCGGAGCGTCATACGCAGTATTTT. Protein: CASSESAERHTQYF.

The gene calls are TRBV7-3 and TRBJ2-5; TRBD2 aligns across 8 bases. In germline, CDR1 is SGHTA, CDR2 FQGTGA. With V trimmed by 3 bases and J by 5 bases, 8 bases remained unmatched. This CDR3 is 15 amino acids long. CDR3: CASSFTGTSVETQYF. The CDR3 DNA reads TGTGCCAGCAGCTTCACCGGGACTAGTGTGGAGACCCAGTACTTC.

The CDR3 DNA reads as TGCAGCGTTGAAGACGGGACTAGTCGCTACGAGCAGTACTTC. It translates to CSVEDGTSRYEQYF. This rearrangement joins TRBV29-1 to TRBJ2-7; 8 nucleotides align to TRBD2. This CDR3 is 14 amino acids long. CDR1 SQVTM and CDR2 ANQGSEA come from the germline V gene. V was clipped by 0 bases and J by 3 bases; unmatched bases: 4.

The rearrangement joins TRBV4-1 to TRBJ2-2, with a weak D call TRBD1 (5 bases). V dropped 0 bases and J dropped 2 bases, with 10 bases sitting between them. Germline CDR1 is MGHRA and CDR2 is YSYEKL. The CDR3 covers 16 residues. The CDR3 loop reads CASSQDATVNTGELFF. The CDR3 region has the DNA TGCGCCAGCAGCCAAGACGCGACAGTAAACACCGGGGAGCTGTTTTTT.

In its sample, this clone was seen once. This sequence joins TRBV19 and TRBJ1-2, with 10 bases fitting TRBD1. Germline trimming cut 5 bases from V and 6 bases from J; bases unmatched to any gene: 6. The germline CDR1 and CDR2 sequences are LNHDA and SQIVND (reference sequence). The length of the CDR3 is 14 residues. The CDR3 DNA reads TGTGCCAGTAGTTTGGGACAGGGGAGCAATGGCTACACCTTC. It encodes CASSLGQGSNGYTF.

V usage is TRBV27 and J usage is TRBJ2-5; tentative D call: TRBD1 (5 bases). This CDR3 spans 13 amino acids. The V gene lost 6 bases and the J gene lost 2 bases, with 10 bases spanning the gap. Germline loops: CDR1 MNHEY, CDR2 SMNVEV (reference sequence). CDR3 amino acids: CASRTDRQETQYF. The CDR3 DNA reads as TGTGCCAGCAGGACAGATCGGCAAGAGACCCAGTACTTC.

The J gene is TRBJ2-7, the V gene TRBV11-2, with D possibly being TRBD2 (6 bases). CDR3 length: 14 residues. The V end was cut by 4 bases, the J end by 6 bases, with 16 bases between. The V gene's germline CDR1 is SGHAT and CDR2 FQNNGV. CDR3 DNA: TGTGCCAGCAGCTCTGGGACTCCTCTCGTCGAGCAGTACTTC. Protein: CASSSGTPLVEQYF.

V is TRBV5-1 and J is TRBJ2-7, with a possible D match to TRBD2 (7 bases). CDR1 and CDR2 from the germline V gene are SGHRS and YFSETQ. The CDR3 is made up of 15 amino acids. Trimming removed 5 bases from V and 3 bases from J, with 18 bases in between. The CDR3 here is CASSPRGALGYEQYF. The CDR3 DNA sequence: TGCGCCAGCAGTCCCCGGGGGGCCCTGGGCTACGAGCAGTACTTC.

This chain joins TRBV13 and TRBJ2-7; tentative D call: TRBD2 (6 bases). The CDR3 covers 17 residues. Germline CDR1 PRHDT, CDR2 FYEKMQ (reference sequence). The V and J ends lost 2 bases and 2 bases respectively, with 19 bases between them. The CDR3 protein is CASSLRFILAGPYEQYF. The CDR3 DNA reads as TGTGCCAGCAGCTTACGGTTCATACTGGCGGGACCCTACGAGCAGTACTTC.